This TCR beta chain originates from a study of blood T cells in healthy people across ages. This clonotype has only a few counts. Per germline, CDR1 KGHSH and CDR2 LQKENI. CDR3 length equals 16 residues. The V gene lost 3 bases and the J gene lost 0 bases, with 12 bases spanning the gap. Combining a sample-barcoded 5' primer with a J-beta primer mix, a second PCR ran for 7 to 11 cycles. TCRdb ran MiXCR on the 5' RACE reads and lists one entry per CDR3 protein. Of about 1.6 million distinct CDR3 sequences in the sample, about 31% were seen once. This clonotype originated in a woman in her thirties in good health. The chain employs TRBV18 and TRBJ2-1; the D gene is possibly TRBD2 (6 bases). Sequencing used blood. This CDR3 is CASSPEGSRSYNEQFF. The CDR3 DNA sequence: TGTGCCAGCTCACCGGAGGGTAGTCGCTCCTACAATGAGCAGTTCTTC.